This T cell receptor beta chain was retrieved from a study of T cells expressing NK-cell markers. In the study overall: It was from sorted CD3+CD56+NKG2C+, CD3+CD56+NKG2C- and CD3+CD56-NKG2C+ T cells that TCR beta repertoires came.

Study-wide findings and caveats: These clonotypes also led the CD3+CD56-NKG2C+ fraction in a handful of donors.

TCRdb processed the 5' RACE reads again and assigns one entry to each CDR3 protein, with no DNA. This sample's clone table lists 400,000 to 450,000 distinct CDR3 sequences. With regard to this clonotype: Its antigen is not identified.

Germline V gene sequence: CDR1 LNHNV, CDR2 YYDKDF (reference sequence). CDR3 length equals 16 residues. The sequenced sample consisted of blood T cells: a sorted CD56 or NKG2C T cell subset, CD4+ or CD8+ T cells, or bulk PBMC T cells (not recorded which). The rearrangement joins TRBV15 to TRBJ2-7; TCRdb selects TRBD1, and the lack of DNA leaves this call unchecked. The clonotype comes from a woman aged 18 to 75 in good health. The CDR3 spells CATSRDLRTSSYEQYF.